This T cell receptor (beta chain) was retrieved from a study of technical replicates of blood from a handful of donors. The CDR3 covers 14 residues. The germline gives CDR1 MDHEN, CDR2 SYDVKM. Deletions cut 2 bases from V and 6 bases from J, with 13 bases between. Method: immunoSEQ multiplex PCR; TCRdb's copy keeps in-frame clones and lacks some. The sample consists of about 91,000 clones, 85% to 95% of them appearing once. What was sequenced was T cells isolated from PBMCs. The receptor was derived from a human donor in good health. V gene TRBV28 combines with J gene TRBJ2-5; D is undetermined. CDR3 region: CASSLPGNGKTQYF. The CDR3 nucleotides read TGTGCCAGCAGTTTACCGGGTAACGGAAAGACCCAGTACTTC.